This T cell receptor beta chain was recovered during a study of shared T cell receptors in the human thymus. This CDR3 region has 12 residues. Trimming took 2 bases from V and 8 from J, leaving 8 bases between them. Germline V gene lookup returns CDR1 LNHDA and CDR2 SQIVND (reference sequence). This clone was picked up a small number of times. Profiling relied on immunoSEQ multiplex PCR, and the TCRdb table lists in-frame clones only, not all of them. There are about 500,000 clones in the sample; around 78% occur only once, and about 0.014% lies in the top ten. Separately, the same data were catalogued under a study of human thymus T cells. That report notes: The donors were infants in Finland with congenital heart defects, otherwise immunologically healthy. Corrective heart surgery yielded the resections from which the thymus tissue came. Related research reported highly overlapping thymic repertoires among unrelated individuals.

The sample was thymocytes. The clonotype was recovered from a boy in the first two years of life with a congenital heart defect. The chain couples TRBV19 to TRBJ2-3; D is unclear. The CDR3 sequence is CASSITSGTQYF. DNA for the CDR3: TGTGCCAGTAGTATAACCTCGGGTACGCAGTATTTT.